This TCR beta chain came from a study of T-cell reconstitution after alpha-beta-depleted transplantation in children. Study-level findings and limits: High day-60 TCRbeta diversity in some patients came from surviving recipient T cells and thymic progenitors. When one year had passed after transplant, most T-cell counts and diversity came from newly produced T cells. The study reportedly traced alpha-beta T cells about two months after transplant to several hundred expanded graft clones.

Germline assignment: CDR1 MDHEN and CDR2 SYDVKM. The CDR3 consists of 14 residues. Trimming removed 2 bases from V and 7 bases from J; junction bases left unmatched: 7. This sample's TCRbeta library carried unique molecular identifier barcodes. TCRdb passed the PCR reads through MiXCR, listing each CDR3 protein once. The sample has fewer than 700,000 distinct CDR3 sequences, over 10% seen once. This clonotype was found many times. Antigen unknown. The sequencing here drew on PBMCs, mostly from graft donor cells, taken 360 days after TCRalphabeta/CD19-depleted stem cell transplant. V is TRBV28 and J is TRBJ2-7, with TRBD2 matching 8 bases. This TCR was recovered from a male patient under 18 who had a stem cell transplant for acute myeloid leukemia, so the T cells may come from the graft donor. Here the CDR3 reads CASSLLAGLGEQYF. In nucleotides, the CDR3 is TGTGCCAGCAGTTTACTAGCGGGCCTGGGTGAGCAGTACTTC.